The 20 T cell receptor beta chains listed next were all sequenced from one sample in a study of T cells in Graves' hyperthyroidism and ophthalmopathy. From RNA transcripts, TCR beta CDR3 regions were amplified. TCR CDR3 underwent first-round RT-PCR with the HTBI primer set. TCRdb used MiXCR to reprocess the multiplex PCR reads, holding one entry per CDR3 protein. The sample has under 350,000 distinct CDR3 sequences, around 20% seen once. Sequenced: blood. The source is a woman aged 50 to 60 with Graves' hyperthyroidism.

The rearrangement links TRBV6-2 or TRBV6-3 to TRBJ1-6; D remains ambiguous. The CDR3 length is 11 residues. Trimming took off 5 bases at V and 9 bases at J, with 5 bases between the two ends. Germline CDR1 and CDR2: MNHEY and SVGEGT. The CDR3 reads CASSNGSPLHF. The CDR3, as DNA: TGTGCCAGCAGTAATGGTTCACCCCTCCACTTT.

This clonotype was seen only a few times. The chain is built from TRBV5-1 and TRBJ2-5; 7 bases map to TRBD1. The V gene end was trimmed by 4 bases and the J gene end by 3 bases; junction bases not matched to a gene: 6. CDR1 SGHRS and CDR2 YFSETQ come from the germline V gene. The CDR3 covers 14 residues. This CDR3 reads CASSPGGVEETQYF. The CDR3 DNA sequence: TGCGCCAGCAGCCCAGGGGGTGTGGAAGAGACCCAGTACTTC.

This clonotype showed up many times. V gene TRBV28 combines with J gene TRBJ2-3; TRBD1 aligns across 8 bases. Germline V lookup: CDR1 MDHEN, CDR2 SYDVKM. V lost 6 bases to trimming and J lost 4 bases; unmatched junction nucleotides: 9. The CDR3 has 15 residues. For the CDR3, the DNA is TGTGCCAGCAGCTTTCAGGGGGCGCGCTCAGATACGCAGTATTTT. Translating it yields CASSFQGARSDTQYF.

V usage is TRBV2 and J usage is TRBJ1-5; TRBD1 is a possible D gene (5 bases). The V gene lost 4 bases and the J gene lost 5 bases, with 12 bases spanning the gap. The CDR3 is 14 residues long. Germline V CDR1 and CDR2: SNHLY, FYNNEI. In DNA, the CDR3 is TGTGCCAGCAGTGCCGGGGGGGGAGATCAGCCCCAGCATTTT. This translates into CASSAGGGDQPQHF.

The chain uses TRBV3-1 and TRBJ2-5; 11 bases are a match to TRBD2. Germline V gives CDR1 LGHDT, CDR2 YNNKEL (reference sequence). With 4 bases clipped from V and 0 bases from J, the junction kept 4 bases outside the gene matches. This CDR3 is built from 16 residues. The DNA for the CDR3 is TGTGCCAGCAGCCGGGGACTAGCGGTGTACCAAGAGACCCAGTACTTC. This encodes CASSRGLAVYQETQYF.

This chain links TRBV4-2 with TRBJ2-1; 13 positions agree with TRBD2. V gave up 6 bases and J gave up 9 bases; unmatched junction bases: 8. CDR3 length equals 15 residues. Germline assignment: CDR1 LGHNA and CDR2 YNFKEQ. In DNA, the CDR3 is TGTGCCAGCAGTGAACTAGCGGGGGGGTATAGTGAGCAGTTCTTC. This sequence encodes CASSELAGGYSEQFF.

In DNA form, the CDR3 reads TGTGCCAGCAGCTCCAAACCGGGACTAGCGAATGAGCAGTTCTTC. Translating it yields CASSSKPGLANEQFF. The chain employs TRBV7-8 and TRBJ2-1; 10 nucleotides align to TRBD2. V dropped 4 bases and J dropped 7; count of bases not matched to a gene: 7. From germline, CDR1 is SGHVS and CDR2 FQNEAQ. The CDR3 spans 15 residues.

As DNA, the CDR3 is TGTGCCAGCAGCCAAAGGAACAAAAACAGGGGTGGCTACACCTTC. Translating gives CASSQRNKNRGGYTF. The V and J genes are TRBV3-1 and TRBJ1-2; 7 bases agree with TRBD1. The CDR3 extends over 15 amino acids. The ends lost 2 bases at V and 7 bases at J; junction bases unmatched: 10. CDR1 and CDR2 (germline): LGHDT, YNNKEL (reference sequence).

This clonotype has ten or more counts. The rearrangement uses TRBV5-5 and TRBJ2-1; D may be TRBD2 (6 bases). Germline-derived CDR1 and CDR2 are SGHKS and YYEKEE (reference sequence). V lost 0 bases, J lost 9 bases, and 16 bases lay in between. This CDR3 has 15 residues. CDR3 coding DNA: TGTGCCAGCAGCTTGGACCGCATGATCGGGGGTGAGCAGTTCTTC. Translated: CASSLDRMIGGEQFF.

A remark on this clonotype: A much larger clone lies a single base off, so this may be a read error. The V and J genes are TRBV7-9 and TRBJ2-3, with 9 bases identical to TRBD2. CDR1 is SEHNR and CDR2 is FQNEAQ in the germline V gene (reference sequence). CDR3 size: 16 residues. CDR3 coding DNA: TGTACCAGCCGACCACCGGCTAGCGGGGGCACAGATACGCAGTATTTT. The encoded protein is CTSRPPASGGTDTQYF.

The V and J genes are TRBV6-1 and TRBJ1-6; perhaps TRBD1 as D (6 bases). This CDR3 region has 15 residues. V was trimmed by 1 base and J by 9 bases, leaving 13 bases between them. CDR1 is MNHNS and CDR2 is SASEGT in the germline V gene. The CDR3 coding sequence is TGTGCCAGCAGTGAAGGGAGGGGGTTGGTTTCACCCCTCCACTTT. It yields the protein CASSEGRGLVSPLHF.

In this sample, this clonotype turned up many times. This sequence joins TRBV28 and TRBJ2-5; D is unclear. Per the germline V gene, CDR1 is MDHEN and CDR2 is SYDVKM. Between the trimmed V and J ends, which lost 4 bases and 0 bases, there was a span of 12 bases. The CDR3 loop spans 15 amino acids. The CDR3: CASSSPQTYQETQYF. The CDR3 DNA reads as TGTGCCAGCAGTTCCCCGCAGACGTACCAAGAGACCCAGTACTTC.

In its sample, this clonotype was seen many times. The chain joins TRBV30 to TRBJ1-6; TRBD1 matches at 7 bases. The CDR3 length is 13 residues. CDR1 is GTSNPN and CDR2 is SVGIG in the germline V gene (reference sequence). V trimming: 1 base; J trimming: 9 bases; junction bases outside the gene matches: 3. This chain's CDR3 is CAWSANRGSPLHF. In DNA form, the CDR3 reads TGTGCCTGGAGTGCGAACAGGGGTTCACCCCTCCACTTT. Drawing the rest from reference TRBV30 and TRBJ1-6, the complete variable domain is SQTIHQWPATLVQPVGSPLSLECTVEGTSNPNLYWYRQAAGRGLQLLFYSVGIGQISSEVPQNLSASRPQDRQFILSSKKLLLSDSGFYLCAWSANRGSPLHFGNGTRLTVT.

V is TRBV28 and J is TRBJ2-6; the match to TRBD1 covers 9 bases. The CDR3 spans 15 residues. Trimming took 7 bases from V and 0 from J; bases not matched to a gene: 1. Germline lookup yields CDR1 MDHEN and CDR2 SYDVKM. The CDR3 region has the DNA TGTGCCAGCACGACAGGGGGCTCTGGGGCCAACGTCCTGACTTTC. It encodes CASTTGGSGANVLTF.

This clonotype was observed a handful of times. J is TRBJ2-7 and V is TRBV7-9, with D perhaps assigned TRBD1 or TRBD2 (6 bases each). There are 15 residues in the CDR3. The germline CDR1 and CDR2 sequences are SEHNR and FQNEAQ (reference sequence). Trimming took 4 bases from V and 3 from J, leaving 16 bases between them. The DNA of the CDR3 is TGTGCCAGCAGCTCGAGTACGGGGGCCCTCTACGAGCAGTACTTC. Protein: CASSSSTGALYEQYF.

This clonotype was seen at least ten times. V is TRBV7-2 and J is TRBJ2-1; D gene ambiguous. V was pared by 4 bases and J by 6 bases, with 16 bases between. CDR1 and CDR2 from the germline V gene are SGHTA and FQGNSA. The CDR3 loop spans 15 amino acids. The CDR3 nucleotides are TGTGCCAGCAGCTCAATATTTAGAGGCGTCAATGAGCAGTTCTTC. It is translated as CASSSIFRGVNEQFF.

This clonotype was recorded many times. The DNA for the CDR3 is TGTGCCAGCAGCCAAGGGACCGGGTGGGTTGAGCAGTTCTTC. Amino acids: CASSQGTGWVEQFF. The genes are TRBV3-1 and TRBJ2-1, with D unclear. Germline values: CDR1 LGHDT, CDR2 YNNKEL (reference sequence). The V end was cut by 1 base, the J end by 9 bases, with 13 bases between. The CDR3 has 14 amino acids.

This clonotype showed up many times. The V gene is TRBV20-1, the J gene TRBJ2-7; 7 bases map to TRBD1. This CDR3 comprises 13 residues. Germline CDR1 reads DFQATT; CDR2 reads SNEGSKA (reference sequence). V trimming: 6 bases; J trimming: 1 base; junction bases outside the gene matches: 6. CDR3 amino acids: CSAEGRGSYEQYF. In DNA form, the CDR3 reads TGCAGTGCAGAAGGCAGGGGGTCCTACGAGCAGTACTTC.

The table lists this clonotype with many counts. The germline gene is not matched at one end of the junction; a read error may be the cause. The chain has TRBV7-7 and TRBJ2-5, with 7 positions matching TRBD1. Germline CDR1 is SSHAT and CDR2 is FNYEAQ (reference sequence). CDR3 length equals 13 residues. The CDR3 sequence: CASSSTGTGTQYF. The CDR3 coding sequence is TGTGCTAGCAGCTCGACAGGGACGGGGACCCAGTACTTC.

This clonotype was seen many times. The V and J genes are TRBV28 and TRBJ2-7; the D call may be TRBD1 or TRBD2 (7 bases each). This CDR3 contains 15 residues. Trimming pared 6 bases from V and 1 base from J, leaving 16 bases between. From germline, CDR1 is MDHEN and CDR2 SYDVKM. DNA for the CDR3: TGTGCCAGCAGCTCAGGGGGGGGCGATTCCTACGAGCAGTACTTC. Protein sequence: CASSSGGGDSYEQYF.